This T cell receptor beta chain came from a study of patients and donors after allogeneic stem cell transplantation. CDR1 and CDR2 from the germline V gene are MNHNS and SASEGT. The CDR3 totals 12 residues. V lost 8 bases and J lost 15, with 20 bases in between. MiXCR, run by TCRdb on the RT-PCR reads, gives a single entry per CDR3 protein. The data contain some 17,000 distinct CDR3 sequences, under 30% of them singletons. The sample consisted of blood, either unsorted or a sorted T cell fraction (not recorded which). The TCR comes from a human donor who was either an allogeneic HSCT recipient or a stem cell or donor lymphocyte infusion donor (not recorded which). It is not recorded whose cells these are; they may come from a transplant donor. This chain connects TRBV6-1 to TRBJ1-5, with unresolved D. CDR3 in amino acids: CASGLLRLVGHF. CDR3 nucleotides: TGTGCCAGCGGCCTCCTGCGCCTCGTTGGGCATTTT.